Each of the 23 T cell receptor beta chains below was sequenced from the same sample in a study of T-cell reconstitution after alpha-beta-depleted transplantation in children. Unique molecular identifiers were built into the TCRbeta library. TCRdb reanalysed the PCR reads using MiXCR and keeps one entry per CDR3 protein. The repertoire includes around 200,000 distinct CDR3 sequences, less than 8% of them detected once, and around 2.7% sits in the top ten. The material sequenced was PBMCs from the stem cell graft donor, taken from the stem cell graft. Every receptor here comes from a human donor who donated a stem cell graft to a child with Wiskott-Aldrich syndrome.

This clonotype was counted a few times. CDR3 sequence: CASSLAKGANTEAFF. As DNA, the CDR3 is TGCGCCAGCAGCTTGGCAAAGGGGGCGAATACTGAAGCTTTCTTT. The chain recombines TRBV5-1 with TRBJ1-1, with 7 nucleotides matching TRBD1. The CDR3 is made up of 15 amino acids. Germline V CDR1 and CDR2: SGHRS, YFSETQ. The ends lost 0 bases at V and 5 bases at J; junction bases unmatched: 7.

This clonotype was picked up many times. The CDR3 nucleotides read TGTGCCAGCAGTTCCCCCATCTACGAGCAGTACTTC. Translating gives CASSSPIYEQYF. This chain joins TRBV12-3 or TRBV12-4 and TRBJ2-7; D is unclear. This CDR3 is built from 12 residues. The V gene lost 4 bases and the J gene lost 3 bases, with 7 bases spanning the gap.

There are a few counts of this clonotype. The V and J genes are TRBV7-8 and TRBJ2-1; 16 bases fit TRBD2. V was clipped by 5 bases and J by 9 bases; unmatched bases: 10. Germline V gene sequence: CDR1 SGHVS, CDR2 FQNEAQ. CDR3 size: 17 residues. CDR3 nucleotide sequence: TGTGCCAGCAGCCTGTGGGGACTAGCGGGAGGGGCGGGTGAGCAGTTCTTC. It encodes CASSLWGLAGGAGEQFF.

At least ten counts were recorded for this clonotype. The CDR3 carries no conserved terminal phenylalanine or tryptophan, so it likely arises from a read error. This chain links TRBV20-1 with TRBJ2-1, with 7 bases identical to TRBD1. The V gene's germline CDR1 is DFQATT and CDR2 SNEGSKA (reference sequence). J gave up 0 bases and V 1 base, and 3 bases lay outside the gene matches. CDR3 length equals 15 residues. CDR3 bases: TGCAGTGCTAGAGCTTACAGGGGCTCCTACAATGAGCAGTTCTTG. This sequence encodes CSARAYRGSYNEQFL.

There are many counts of this clonotype. This rearrangement joins TRBV29-1 to TRBJ2-7; 7 bases match TRBD1. This CDR3 is 13 amino acids long. The J segment lost 1 base and the V segment lost 3 bases, leaving 3 bases of the junction unmatched. The germline gives CDR1 SQVTM, CDR2 ANQGSEA. CDR3 amino acids: CSVEGDSSYEQYF. Written as DNA, the CDR3 is TGCAGCGTTGAGGGGGACAGTTCCTACGAGCAGTACTTC.

The J gene is TRBJ2-1, the V gene TRBV14, with 12 bases aligning to TRBD2. Germline V gives CDR1 SGHDN, CDR2 FVKESK. With V trimmed by 6 bases and J by 7 bases, 13 bases remained unmatched. The CDR3 has 17 amino acids. CDR3 region: CASSPYPLAGGPNEQFF. The CDR3, as DNA: TGTGCCAGCAGTCCCTACCCTCTAGCGGGGGGGCCGAATGAGCAGTTCTTC.

There are a few counts of this clonotype. DNA for the CDR3: TGTGCCAGCAGATCTGGACAGGGGCACGAGCAGTACTTC. It encodes CASRSGQGHEQYF. This sequence joins TRBV5-5 and TRBJ2-7; 9 bases match TRBD1. This CDR3 is 13 amino acids long. Trimming removed 5 bases from V and 5 bases from J; junction bases left unmatched: 5. Germline V gene sequence: CDR1 SGHKS, CDR2 YYEKEE (reference sequence).

J is TRBJ2-6 and V is TRBV10-3, with 7 bases aligning to TRBD1. Looked up from germline, CDR1 is ENHRY and CDR2 is SYGVKD. After removal of 3 bases from V and 4 bases from J, the junction contained 21 bases not matched to a gene. The CDR3 contains 21 residues. The CDR3 DNA reads as TGTGCCATCAGTGATGGGTTTATGATTGGGCAGGGGGACGGAGGGGCCAACGTCCTGACTTTC. It translates to CAISDGFMIGQGDGGANVLTF.

This clonotype showed up many times. The chain recombines TRBV20-1 with TRBJ2-1, with D possibly being TRBD1 (6 bases). The CDR3 is made up of 10 amino acids. V lost 6 bases to trimming and J lost 10 bases, with 10 bases between them. CDR1 and CDR2 (germline): DFQATT, SNEGSKA (reference sequence). CDR3 residues: CSASGAEQFF. CDR3 bases: TGCAGTGCGTCAGGGGCCGAGCAGTTCTTC.

This clonotype was recorded at least ten times. The V and J genes are TRBV5-1 and TRBJ2-5, with D perhaps matching TRBD2 (6 bases). This CDR3 is 14 amino acids long. Per the germline V gene, CDR1 is SGHRS and CDR2 is YFSETQ. V was clipped by 2 bases and J by 3 bases, with 11 bases between them. CDR3 DNA: TGCGCCAGCAGCTTCGGCCTAGCGAAAGAGACCCAGTACTTC. Amino acids: CASSFGLAKETQYF.

This clonotype was seen ten or more times. The rearrangement uses TRBV18 and TRBJ2-2; no definite D call. V gave up 3 bases and J gave up 5 bases, with 10 bases separating them. There are 14 residues in the CDR3. CDR1 is KGHSH and CDR2 is LQKENI in the germline V gene. The CDR3 protein is CASSPSSQTGELFF. For the CDR3, the DNA is TGTGCCAGCTCACCTTCGTCCCAGACCGGGGAGCTGTTTTTT. Based on the CDR3 plus reference TRBV18 and TRBJ2-2, the full variable domain is NAGVMQNPRHLVRRRGQEARLRCSPMKGHSHVYWYRQLPEEGLKFMVYLQKENIIDESGMPKERFSAEFPKEGPSILRIQQVVRGDSAAYFCASSPSSQTGELFFGEGSRLTVL.

This clonotype was seen many times. The chain combines TRBV6-5 with TRBJ2-1; TRBD1 might be the D (6 bases). The CDR3 contains 12 residues. V gave up 0 bases and J gave up 12 bases, with 9 bases separating them. Germline V CDR1 and CDR2: MNHEY, SVGAGI. The CDR3 DNA sequence: TGTGCCAGCAGTTACTCACAGGGAGCGCAGTTCTTC. This encodes CASSYSQGAQFF.

This clonotype was seen ten or more times. J is TRBJ2-3 and V is TRBV25-1, with 7 bases identical to TRBD2. CDR1 and CDR2 (germline): MGHDK, SYGVNS. The CDR3 has 15 residues. Trimming cost V 3 bases and J 2 bases; bases outside gene matches: 5. CDR3 residues: CASSEREGHTDTQYF. DNA of the CDR3: TGTGCCAGCAGTGAGAGGGAGGGTCACACAGATACGCAGTATTTT.

This clonotype has a count of ten or more. The chain is built from TRBV3-2 and TRBJ2-3; the DNA was not used to check the table's D call, TRBD1. TRBV3-2 is a listed pseudogene. The CDR3 consists of 21 residues. The CDR3 protein is CASSLHPGQRLGNGGTDTQYF. CDR3 in DNA: TGTGCCAGCTCACTACATCCGGGACAACGCCTAGGTAATGGGGGCACAGATACGCAGTATTTT.

The chain has TRBV25-1 and TRBJ2-7; no definite D call. The V gene lost 8 bases and the J gene lost 4 bases, with 12 bases spanning the gap. This CDR3 has 12 amino acids. Germline values: CDR1 MGHDK, CDR2 SYGVNS. CDR3 amino acids: CASRRTRYEQYF. The CDR3 nucleotides are TGTGCCAGCCGCCGCACCCGTTACGAGCAGTACTTC.

In this sample, this clonotype turned up many times. The rearrangement uses TRBV6-5 and TRBJ2-1, with 7 bases fitting TRBD2. The V gene's germline CDR1 is MNHEY and CDR2 SVGAGI. There are 15 residues in the CDR3. J gave up 2 bases and V 2 bases, and 3 bases lay outside the gene matches. CDR3 DNA sequence: TGTGCCAGCAGTTACGTGGGGGGGACCTACAATGAGCAGTTCTTC. Translated: CASSYVGGTYNEQFF.

This clonotype has just a few counts. The CDR3 spells CASSYSATGGQYF. CDR3 coding DNA: TGCGCCAGCAGCTATAGCGCTACCGGGGGCCAGTACTTC. The chain is built from TRBV5-1 and TRBJ2-7; D could derive from TRBD1 or TRBD2 (6 bases each). CDR1 is SGHRS, CDR2 YFSETQ, per germline. V was clipped by 3 bases and J by 10 bases, with 17 bases between them. The CDR3 covers 13 residues.

Concerning this clonotype itself: This may arise from a read error, as a much more abundant clone is one base away. The chain couples TRBV10-3 to TRBJ2-7; either TRBD1 or TRBD2 may fit D (6 bases each). Germline assignment: CDR1 ENHRY and CDR2 SYGVKD. This CDR3 contains 16 residues. CDR3 sequence reads: CAISESPVGGPYGQYF. The CDR3 bases are TGTGCCATCAGTGAGTCCCCCGTTGGGGGGCCCTACGGGCAGTACTTC.

This chain uses TRBV19 with TRBJ2-7; D gene ambiguous. Trimming left V 5 bases short and J 0 bases short, with 14 bases between. This CDR3 is 15 amino acids long. Germline-derived CDR1 and CDR2 are LNHDA and SQIVND (reference sequence). The CDR3 reads CASSSWTASSYEQYF. The CDR3, as DNA: TGTGCCAGTAGTTCATGGACGGCGAGCTCCTACGAGCAGTACTTC.

There are many counts of this clonotype. The rearrangement joins TRBV12-3 or TRBV12-4 to TRBJ1-2; 8 bases align to TRBD1. This CDR3 is built from 17 residues. V was clipped by 3 bases and J by 7 bases; unmatched bases: 16. The CDR3, as DNA: TGTGCCAGCAGTTTTCTCGCTCGGACAGGGAAAGGAGGTGGCTACACCTTC. Amino acid sequence: CASSFLARTGKGGGYTF.

This clonotype was seen repeatedly, ten times or more. The chain combines TRBV6-1 with TRBJ1-1; 12 bases align to TRBD1. V lost 6 bases, J lost 11 bases, and 10 bases stayed unmatched. The CDR3 covers 14 residues. Germline V CDR1 and CDR2: MNHNS, SASEGT. DNA of the CDR3: TGTGCCAGCAGACCTTCGGGACAGGGGGCAAAGGCTTTCTTT. Its protein is CASRPSGQGAKAFF.

V is TRBV3-1 and J is TRBJ1-1, with 7 bases that match TRBD1. The germline V gene has CDR1 LGHDT and CDR2 YNNKEL (reference sequence). The CDR3 covers 16 residues. With V trimmed by 3 bases and J by 1 base, 8 bases remained unmatched. CDR3 bases: TGTGCCAGCAGCCAGCTACAGGGGATAGGGAACACTGAAGCTTTCTTT. Protein product: CASSQLQGIGNTEAFF.

This clonotype was counted only a few times. The chain is built from TRBV2 and TRBJ2-3, with TRBD1 matching over 10 bases. This CDR3 has 14 amino acids. Germline V gives CDR1 SNHLY, CDR2 FYNNEI. J gave up 3 bases and V 5 bases, and 2 bases lay outside the gene matches. CDR3: CASSRDRGTDTQYF. CDR3 DNA sequence: TGTGCCAGCAGTCGGGACAGGGGAACAGATACGCAGTATTTT.